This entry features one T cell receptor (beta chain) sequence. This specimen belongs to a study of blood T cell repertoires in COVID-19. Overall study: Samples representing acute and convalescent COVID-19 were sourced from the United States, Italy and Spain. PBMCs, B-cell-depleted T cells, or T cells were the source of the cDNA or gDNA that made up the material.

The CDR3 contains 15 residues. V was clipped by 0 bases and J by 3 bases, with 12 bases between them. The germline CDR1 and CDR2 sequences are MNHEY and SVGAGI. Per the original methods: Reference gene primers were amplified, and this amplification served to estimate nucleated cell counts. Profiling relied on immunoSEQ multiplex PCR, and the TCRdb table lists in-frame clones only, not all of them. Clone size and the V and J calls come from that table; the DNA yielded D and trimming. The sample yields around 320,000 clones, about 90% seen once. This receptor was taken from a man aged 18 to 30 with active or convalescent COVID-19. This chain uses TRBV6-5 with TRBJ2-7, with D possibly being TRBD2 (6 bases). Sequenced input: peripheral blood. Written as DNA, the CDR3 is TGTGCCAGCAGTTACTCGGTGGGGGGAATCTACGAGCAGTACTTC. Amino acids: CASSYSVGGIYEQYF.